This T cell receptor beta chain is from a study of OX40 agonist ivuxolimab in advanced cancers. Study results and limitations: Relative to CD4+, CD8+ T cells held more expanded clones on average.

Turning to this clone: What it binds is unknown.

The protocol was immunoSEQ multiplex PCR, while the TCRdb copy is restricted to in-frame clones and leaves out a portion. The data contain around 56,000 clones, 88% of them singletons. Trimming removed 0 bases from V and 3 bases from J, with 12 bases in between. The CDR3 covers 16 residues. Germline V gene data show CDR1 as MNHEY and CDR2 as SVGAGI. Sample: CD4+ or CD8+ T cells sorted from blood, taken in a trial of the OX40 agonist ivuxolimab. The chain recombines TRBV6-5 with TRBJ2-1, with TRBD1 as a possible D gene (5 bases). This TCR was sampled from an adult with an advanced solid tumor such as melanoma, head and neck, liver or kidney cancer. The CDR3, as DNA: TGTGCCAGCAGTTACTCGACGACAGACCACTACAATGAGCAGTTCTTC. This encodes CASSYSTTDHYNEQFF.